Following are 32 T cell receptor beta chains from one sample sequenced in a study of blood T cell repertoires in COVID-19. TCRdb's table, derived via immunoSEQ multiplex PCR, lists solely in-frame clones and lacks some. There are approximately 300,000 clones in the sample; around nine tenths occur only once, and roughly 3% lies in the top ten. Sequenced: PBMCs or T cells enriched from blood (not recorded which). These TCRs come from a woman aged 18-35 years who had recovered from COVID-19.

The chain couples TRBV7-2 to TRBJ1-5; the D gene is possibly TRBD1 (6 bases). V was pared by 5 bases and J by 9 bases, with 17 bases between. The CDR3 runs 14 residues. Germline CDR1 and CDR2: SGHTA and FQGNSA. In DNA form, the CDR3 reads TGTGCCAGCAGCCTAGGGGGGGATCAATGGCCCCAGCATTTT. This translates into CASSLGGDQWPQHF.

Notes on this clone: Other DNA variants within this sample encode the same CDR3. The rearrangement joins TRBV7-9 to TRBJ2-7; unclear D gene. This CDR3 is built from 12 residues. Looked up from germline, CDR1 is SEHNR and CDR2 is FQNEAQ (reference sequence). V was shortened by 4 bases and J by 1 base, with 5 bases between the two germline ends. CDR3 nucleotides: TGTGCCAGCAGCTCTTCTTCCTACGAGCAGTACTTC. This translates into CASSSSSYEQYF.

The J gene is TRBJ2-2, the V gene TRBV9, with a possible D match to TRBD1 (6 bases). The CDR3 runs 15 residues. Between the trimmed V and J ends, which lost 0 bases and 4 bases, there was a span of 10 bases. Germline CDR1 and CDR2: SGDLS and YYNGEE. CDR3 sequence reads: CASSVGWGPTGELFF. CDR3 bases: TGTGCCAGCAGCGTAGGATGGGGGCCCACCGGGGAGCTGTTTTTT.

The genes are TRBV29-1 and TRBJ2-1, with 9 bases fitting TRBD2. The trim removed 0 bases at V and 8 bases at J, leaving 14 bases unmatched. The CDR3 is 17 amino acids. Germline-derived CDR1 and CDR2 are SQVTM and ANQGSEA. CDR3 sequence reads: CSVEDPGSGSSGYEQFF. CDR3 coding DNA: TGCAGCGTTGAAGATCCAGGTAGCGGGAGTAGTGGCTATGAGCAGTTCTTC.

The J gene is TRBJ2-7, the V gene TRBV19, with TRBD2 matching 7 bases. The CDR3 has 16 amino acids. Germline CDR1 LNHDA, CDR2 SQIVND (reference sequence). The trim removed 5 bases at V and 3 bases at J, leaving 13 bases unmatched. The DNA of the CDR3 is TGTGCCAGTAGTCTAGGTAGGAGCGGGATGGGCTACGAGCAGTACTTC. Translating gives CASSLGRSGMGYEQYF.

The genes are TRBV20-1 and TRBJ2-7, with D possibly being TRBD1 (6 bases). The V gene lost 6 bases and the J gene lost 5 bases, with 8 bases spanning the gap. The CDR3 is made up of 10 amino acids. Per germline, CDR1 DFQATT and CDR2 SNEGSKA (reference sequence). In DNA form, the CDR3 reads TGCAGTGCCACAGGGAACGAGCAGTACTTC. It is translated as CSATGNEQYF.

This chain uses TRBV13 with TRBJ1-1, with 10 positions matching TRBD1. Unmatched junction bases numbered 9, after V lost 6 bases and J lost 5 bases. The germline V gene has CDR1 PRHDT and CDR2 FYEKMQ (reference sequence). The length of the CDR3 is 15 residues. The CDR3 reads CASSFPGQGNTEAFF. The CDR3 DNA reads TGTGCCAGCAGTTTTCCGGGACAGGGGAATACTGAAGCTTTCTTT.

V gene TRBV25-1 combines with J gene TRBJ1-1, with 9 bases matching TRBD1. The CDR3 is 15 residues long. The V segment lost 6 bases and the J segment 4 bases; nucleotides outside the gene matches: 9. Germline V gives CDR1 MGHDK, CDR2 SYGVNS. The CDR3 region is CASSSPGQGATEAFF. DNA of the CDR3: TGTGCCAGCAGCTCCCCGGGACAGGGAGCCACTGAAGCTTTCTTT.

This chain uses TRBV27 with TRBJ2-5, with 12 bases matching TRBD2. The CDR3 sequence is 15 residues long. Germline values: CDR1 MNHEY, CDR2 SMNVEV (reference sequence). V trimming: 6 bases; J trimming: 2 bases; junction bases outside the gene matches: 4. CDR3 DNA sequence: TGTGCCAGCAGCAGGACTAGCGGGAATCAAGAGACCCAGTACTTC. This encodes CASSRTSGNQETQYF.

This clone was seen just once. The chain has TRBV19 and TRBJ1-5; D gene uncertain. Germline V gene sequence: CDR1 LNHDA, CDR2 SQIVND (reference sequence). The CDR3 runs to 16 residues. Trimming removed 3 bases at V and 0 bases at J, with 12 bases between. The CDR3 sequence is CASSMRAANSNQPQHF. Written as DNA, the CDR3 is TGTGCCAGTAGTATGAGGGCAGCAAATAGCAATCAGCCCCAGCATTTT.

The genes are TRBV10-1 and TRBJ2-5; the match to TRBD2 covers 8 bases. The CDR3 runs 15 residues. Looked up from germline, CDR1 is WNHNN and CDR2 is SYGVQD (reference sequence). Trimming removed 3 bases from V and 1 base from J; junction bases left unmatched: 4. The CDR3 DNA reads TGCGCCAGCAGTGAAACTAGCGGAACCCAAGAGACCCAGTACTTC. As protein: CASSETSGTQETQYF.

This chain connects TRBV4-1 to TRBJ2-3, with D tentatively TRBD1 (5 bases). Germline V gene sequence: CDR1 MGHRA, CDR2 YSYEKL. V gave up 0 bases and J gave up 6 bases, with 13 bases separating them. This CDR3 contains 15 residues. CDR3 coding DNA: TGCGCCAGCAGCCAAGAGAGTGGGGCGAGGGATACGCAGTATTTT. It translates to CASSQESGARDTQYF.

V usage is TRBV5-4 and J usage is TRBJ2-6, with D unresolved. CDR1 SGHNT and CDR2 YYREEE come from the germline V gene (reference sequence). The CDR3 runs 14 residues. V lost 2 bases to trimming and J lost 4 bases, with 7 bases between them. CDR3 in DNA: TGTGCCAGCAGCTTCGAGTCCGGGGCCAACGTCCTGACTTTC. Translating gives CASSFESGANVLTF.

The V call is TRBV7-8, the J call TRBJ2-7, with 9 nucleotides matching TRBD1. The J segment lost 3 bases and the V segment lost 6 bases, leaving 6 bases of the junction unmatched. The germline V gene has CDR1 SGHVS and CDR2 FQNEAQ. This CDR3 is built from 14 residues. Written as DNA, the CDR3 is TGTGCCAGCAGTCGGACAGGGGATTACTACGAGCAGTACTTC. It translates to CASSRTGDYYEQYF.

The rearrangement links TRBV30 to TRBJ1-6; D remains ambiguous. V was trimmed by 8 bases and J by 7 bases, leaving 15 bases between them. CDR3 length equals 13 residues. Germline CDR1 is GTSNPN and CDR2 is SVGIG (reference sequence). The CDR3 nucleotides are TGTGCCGGAAACAGAGCTCGAAATTCACCCCTCCACTTT. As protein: CAGNRARNSPLHF.

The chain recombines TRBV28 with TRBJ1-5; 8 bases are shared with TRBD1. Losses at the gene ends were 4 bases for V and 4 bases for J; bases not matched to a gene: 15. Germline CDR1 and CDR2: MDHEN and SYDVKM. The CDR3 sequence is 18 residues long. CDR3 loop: CASSSLLDRATRNQPQHF. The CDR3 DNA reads TGTGCCAGCAGTTCTCTCCTGGACAGGGCGACCCGAAATCAGCCCCAGCATTTT.

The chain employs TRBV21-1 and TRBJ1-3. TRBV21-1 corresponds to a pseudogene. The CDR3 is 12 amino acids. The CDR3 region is CASSKRTAAIYF. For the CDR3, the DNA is TGTGCCAGCAGCAAACGTACGGCGGCCATATATTTT.

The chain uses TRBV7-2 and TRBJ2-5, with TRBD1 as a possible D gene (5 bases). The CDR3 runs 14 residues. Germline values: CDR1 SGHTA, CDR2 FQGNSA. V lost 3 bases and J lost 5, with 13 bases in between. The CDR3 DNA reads TGTGCCAGCAGCTTGGGGCCGCTCCAGGAGACCCAGTACTTC. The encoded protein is CASSLGPLQETQYF.

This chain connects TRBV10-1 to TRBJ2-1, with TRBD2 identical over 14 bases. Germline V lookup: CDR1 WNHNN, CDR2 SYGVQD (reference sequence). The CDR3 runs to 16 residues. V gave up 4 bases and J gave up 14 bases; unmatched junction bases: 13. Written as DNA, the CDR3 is TGCGCCAGCAGTGGGACTAGCGGGAGGTTCGTTGAGCGGGAGTTCTTC. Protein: CASSGTSGRFVEREFF.

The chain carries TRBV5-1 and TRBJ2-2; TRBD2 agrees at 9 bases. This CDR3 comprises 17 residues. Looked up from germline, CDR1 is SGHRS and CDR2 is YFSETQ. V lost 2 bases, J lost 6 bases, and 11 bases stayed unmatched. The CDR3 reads CASSFITLSGSPGELFF. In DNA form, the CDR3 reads TGCGCCAGCAGCTTCATTACCCTTAGCGGGAGTCCCGGGGAGCTGTTTTTT.

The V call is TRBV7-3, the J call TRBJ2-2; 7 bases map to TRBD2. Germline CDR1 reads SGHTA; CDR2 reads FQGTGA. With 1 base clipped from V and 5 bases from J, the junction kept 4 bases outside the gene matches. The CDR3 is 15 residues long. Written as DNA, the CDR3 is TGTGCCAGCAGCTTAAGACCGCGGGAGACCGGGGAGCTGTTTTTT. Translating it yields CASSLRPRETGELFF.

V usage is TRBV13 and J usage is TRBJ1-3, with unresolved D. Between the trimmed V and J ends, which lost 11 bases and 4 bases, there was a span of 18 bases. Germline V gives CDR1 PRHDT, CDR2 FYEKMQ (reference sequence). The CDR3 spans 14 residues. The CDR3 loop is CASKEFGGGNTIYF. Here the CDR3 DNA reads TGTGCCTCAAAAGAGTTCGGCGGGGGAAACACCATATATTTT.

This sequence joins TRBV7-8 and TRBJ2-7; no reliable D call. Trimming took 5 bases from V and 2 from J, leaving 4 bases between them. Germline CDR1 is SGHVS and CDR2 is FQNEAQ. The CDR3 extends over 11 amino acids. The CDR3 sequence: CASSLTYEQYF. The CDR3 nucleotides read TGTGCCAGCAGCCTAACCTACGAGCAGTACTTC. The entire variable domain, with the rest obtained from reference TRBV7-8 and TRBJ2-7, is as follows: GAGVSQSPRYKVAKRGQDVALRCDPISGHVSLFWYQQALGQGPEFLTYFQNEAQLDKSGLPSDRFFAERPEGSVSTLKIQRTQQEDSAVYLCASSLTYEQYFGPGTRLTVT.

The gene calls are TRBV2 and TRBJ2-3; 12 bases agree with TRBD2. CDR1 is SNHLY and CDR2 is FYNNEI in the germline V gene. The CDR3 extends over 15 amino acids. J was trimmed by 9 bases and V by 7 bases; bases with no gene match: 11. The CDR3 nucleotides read TGTGCCAGCAACCGGCTAGCGGGAGGGACGACCACGCAGTATTTT. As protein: CASNRLAGGTTTQYF.

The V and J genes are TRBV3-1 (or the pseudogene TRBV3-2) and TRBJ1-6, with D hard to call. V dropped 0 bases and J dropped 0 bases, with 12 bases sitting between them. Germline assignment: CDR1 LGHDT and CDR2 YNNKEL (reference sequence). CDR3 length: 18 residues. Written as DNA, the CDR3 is TGTGCCAGCAGCCAAGATATTACACAGAGCTCCTATAATTCACCCCTCCACTTT. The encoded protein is CASSQDITQSSYNSPLHF.

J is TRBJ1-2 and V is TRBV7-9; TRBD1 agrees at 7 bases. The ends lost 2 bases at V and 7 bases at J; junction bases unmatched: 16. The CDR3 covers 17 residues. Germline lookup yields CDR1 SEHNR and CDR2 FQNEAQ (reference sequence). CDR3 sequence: CASSLSRGQRGLGGYTF. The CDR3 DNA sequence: TGTGCCAGCAGCTTATCTCGGGGGCAGAGGGGGCTCGGTGGCTACACCTTC.

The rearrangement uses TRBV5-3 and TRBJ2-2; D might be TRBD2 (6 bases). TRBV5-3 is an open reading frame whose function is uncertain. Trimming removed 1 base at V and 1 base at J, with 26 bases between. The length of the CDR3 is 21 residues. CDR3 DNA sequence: TGTGCCAGAAGCTTGACCACTGGGGTATTCCCGGGAGAGGAGAACACCGGGGAGCTGTTTTTT. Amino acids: CARSLTTGVFPGEENTGELFF.

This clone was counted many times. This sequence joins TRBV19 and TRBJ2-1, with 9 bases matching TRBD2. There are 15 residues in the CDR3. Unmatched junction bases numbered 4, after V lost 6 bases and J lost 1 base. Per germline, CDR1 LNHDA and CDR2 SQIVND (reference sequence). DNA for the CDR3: TGTGCCAGTAGGCAGACTAGCGGTTCCTACAATGAGCAGTTCTTC. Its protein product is CASRQTSGSYNEQFF.

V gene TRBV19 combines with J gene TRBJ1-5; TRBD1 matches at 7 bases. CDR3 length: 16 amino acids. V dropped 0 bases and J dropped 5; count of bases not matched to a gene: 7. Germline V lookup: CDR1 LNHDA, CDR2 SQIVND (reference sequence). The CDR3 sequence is CASSIDLGQAHQPQHF. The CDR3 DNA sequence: TGTGCCAGTAGTATAGATCTAGGACAGGCCCATCAGCCCCAGCATTTT.

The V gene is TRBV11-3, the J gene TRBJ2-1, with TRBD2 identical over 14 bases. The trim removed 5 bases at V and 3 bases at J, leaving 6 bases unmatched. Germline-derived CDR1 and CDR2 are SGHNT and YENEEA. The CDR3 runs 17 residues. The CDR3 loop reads CASSLGTSGSIYNEQFF. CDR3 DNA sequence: TGTGCCAGCAGCCTAGGGACTAGCGGGAGCATCTACAATGAGCAGTTCTTC.

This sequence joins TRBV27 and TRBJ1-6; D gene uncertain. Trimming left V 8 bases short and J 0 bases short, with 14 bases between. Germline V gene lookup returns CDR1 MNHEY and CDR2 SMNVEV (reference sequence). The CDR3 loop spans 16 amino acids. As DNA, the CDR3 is TGTGCCAGCCTCCTAGCCTGGAGCTCCTATAATTCACCCCTCCACTTT. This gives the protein CASLLAWSSYNSPLHF.

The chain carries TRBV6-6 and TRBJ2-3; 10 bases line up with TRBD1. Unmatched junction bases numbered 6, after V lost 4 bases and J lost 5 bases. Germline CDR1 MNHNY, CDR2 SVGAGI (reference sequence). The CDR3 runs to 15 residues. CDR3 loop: CASSSSTGGKDTQYF. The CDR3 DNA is TGTGCCAGCAGTTCATCGACAGGGGGCAAAGATACGCAGTATTTT.